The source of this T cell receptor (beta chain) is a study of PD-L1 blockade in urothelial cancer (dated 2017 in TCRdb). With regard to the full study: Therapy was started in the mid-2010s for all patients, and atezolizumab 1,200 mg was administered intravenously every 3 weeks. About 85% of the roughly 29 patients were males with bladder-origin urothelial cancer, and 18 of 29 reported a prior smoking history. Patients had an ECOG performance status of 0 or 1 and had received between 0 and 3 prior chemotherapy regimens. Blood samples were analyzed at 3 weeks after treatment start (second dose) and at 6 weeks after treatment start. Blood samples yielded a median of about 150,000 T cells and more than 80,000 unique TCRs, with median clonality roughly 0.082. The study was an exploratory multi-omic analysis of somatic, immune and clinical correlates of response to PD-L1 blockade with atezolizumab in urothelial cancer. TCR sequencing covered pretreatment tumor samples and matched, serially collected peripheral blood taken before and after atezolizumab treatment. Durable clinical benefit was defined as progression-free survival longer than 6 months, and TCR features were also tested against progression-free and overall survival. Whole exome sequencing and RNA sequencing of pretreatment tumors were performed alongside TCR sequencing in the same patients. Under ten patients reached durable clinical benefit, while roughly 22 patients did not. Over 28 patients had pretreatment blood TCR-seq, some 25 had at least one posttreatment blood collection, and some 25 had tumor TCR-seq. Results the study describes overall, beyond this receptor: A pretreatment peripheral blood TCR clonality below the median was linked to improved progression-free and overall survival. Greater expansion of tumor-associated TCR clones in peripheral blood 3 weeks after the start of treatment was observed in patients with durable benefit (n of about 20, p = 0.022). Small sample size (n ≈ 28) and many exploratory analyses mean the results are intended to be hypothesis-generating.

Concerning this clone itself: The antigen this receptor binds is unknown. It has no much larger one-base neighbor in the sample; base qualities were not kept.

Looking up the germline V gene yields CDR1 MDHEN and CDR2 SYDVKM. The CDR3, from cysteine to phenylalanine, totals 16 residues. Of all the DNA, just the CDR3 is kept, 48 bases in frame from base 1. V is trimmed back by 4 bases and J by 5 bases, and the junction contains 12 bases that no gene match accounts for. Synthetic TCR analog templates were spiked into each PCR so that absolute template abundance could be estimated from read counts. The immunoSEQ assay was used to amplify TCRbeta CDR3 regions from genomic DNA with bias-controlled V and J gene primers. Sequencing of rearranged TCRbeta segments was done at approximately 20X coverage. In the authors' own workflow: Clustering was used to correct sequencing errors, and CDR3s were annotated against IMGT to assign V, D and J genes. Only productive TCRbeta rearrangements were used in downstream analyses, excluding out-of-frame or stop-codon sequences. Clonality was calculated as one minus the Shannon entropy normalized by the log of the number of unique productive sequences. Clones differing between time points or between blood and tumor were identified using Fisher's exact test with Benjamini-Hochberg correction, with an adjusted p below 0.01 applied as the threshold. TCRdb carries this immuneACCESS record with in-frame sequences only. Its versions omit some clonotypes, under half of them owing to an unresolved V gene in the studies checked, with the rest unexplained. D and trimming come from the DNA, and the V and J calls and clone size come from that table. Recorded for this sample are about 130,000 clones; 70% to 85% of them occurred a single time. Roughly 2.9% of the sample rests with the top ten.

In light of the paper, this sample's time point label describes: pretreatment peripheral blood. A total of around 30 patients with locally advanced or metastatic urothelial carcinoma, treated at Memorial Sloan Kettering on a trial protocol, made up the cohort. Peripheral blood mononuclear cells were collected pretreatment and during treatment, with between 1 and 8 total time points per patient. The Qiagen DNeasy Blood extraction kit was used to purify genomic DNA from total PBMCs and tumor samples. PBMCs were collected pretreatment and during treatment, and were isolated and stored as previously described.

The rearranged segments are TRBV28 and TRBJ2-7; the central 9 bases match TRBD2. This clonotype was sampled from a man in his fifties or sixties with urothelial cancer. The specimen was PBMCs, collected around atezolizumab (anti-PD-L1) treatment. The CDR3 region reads CASSSPGLAGSHEQYF. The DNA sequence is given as TGTGCCAGCAGTTCACCGGGGCTAGCGGGAAGCCACGAGCAGTACTTC.